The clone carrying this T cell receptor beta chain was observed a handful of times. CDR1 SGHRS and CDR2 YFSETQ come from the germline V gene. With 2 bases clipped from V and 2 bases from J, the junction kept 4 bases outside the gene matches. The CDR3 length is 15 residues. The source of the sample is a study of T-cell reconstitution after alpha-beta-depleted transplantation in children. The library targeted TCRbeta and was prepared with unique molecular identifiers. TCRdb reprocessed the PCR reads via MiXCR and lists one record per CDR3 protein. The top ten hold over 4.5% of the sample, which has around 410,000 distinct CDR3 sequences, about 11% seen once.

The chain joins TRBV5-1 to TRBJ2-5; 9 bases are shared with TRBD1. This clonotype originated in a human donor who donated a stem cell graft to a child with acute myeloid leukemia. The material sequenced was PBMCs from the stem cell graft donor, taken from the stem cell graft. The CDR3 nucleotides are TGCGCCAGCAGCTTTAACAGGGGGCCTCAAGAGACCCAGTACTTC. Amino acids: CASSFNRGPQETQYF.